This T cell receptor beta chain originates from a study of blood T cell repertoires in COVID-19. As for the study in general: The United States, Italy and Spain provided the acute and convalescent COVID-19 samples.

V was cut by 2 bases and J by 4 bases, with 9 bases left in between. CDR3 size: 13 residues. Germline assignment: CDR1 GTSNPN and CDR2 SVGIG (reference sequence). Resolution of symptoms, clearance, or two negative PCRs was present in recovered Cohort 3 donors. In the source study's methods: Estimates of nucleated cell counts were drawn from the amplification of reference gene primers. TCRdb keeps only in-frame clones here, not all; method: immunoSEQ multiplex PCR. V and J calls and clone size are given by that table; D and trimming were obtained from the DNA. Of about 300,000 clones listed, 80% to 90% were seen once; the top ten hold roughly 2%. Concerning this clone: Other nucleotide sequences in the sample specify the same CDR3.

The chain is built from TRBV30 and TRBJ1-5; TRBD1 might be the D (6 bases). This sequence was found in a man between 25 and 39 years old who had recovered from COVID-19. The material sequenced was PBMCs or T cells enriched from blood (not recorded which). Written as DNA, the CDR3 is TGTGCCTGGAGTAGGCAGGGGAATCAGCCCCAGCATTTT. Protein: CAWSRQGNQPQHF.